This record covers a single TCR beta chain. Its cognate antigen has yet to be identified. Per-base qualities were not stored, and no clone one base away is much larger. For TCR beta sequencing, blood samples came from the related transplant donors. Nuclei Lysis Solution was used to extract genomic DNA from fresh or cryopreserved unfractionated peripheral blood mononuclear cells. These data are taken from a study of T cell clonotyping in hematopoietic cell transplantation (dated by TCRdb to about 2021). Notes on the research overall: The study collected over a hundred blood samples from some 35 consecutive transplant recipients and their related donors. Recruitment of patients ran from late 2015 to early 2017, and follow-up continued until late 2020 or until death. Study-level results and caveats: A decrease in recipient TCR diversity was observed after transplant, and a progressive increase in pathologically expanded clonotypes was seen from day 30 to day 180. Only a small fraction of recipient repertoires overlapped donor repertoires, with over 97% appearing de novo at the given depth. The sample size was limited, and because cells were not sorted, the contributions of CD4 and CD8 repertoires could not be separated. Inverse Simpson Index values from donors and from recipients before transplant predicted broader TCR repertoire diversity after transplant.

The immunoSEQ assay, a bias-controlled multiplex PCR with V- and J-specific primers, was used to amplify TCR beta CDR3 regions from genomic DNA. In a second PCR step, a proprietary barcode and Illumina adapter sequences were attached to the CDR3 amplicons. CDR3 libraries were sequenced on an Illumina MiSeq instrument. The original methods were these. Export and quality control were handled in immunoSEQ Analyzer 3.0, while downstream analyses relied on R Bioconductor and Immunarch. Repertoire metrics were calculated using only productive rearrangements within the normalized downsampled data set. In the normalized cohort, a clonotype counted as pathologically expanded if the clonotype was larger than 5 templates. The Inverse Simpson Index served as the measure of repertoire diversity. The non-normalized data set was used for CMV-specificity analyses so that all clonotypes could be captured. TCRdb stores this immuneACCESS table with in-frame sequences only. Part of the clones is absent; in the studies checked, under half of the shortfall reflects unresolved V genes, and no reason is known for the rest. For V, J and clone size, that table is used; D and trimming come from the DNA. The sample table lists some 13,000 clones, around nine tenths of them with a count of one. The top ten clonotypes cover less than 1.5% of the sample.

The CDR3 contains 15 residues, cysteine and phenylalanine counted. The read is trimmed to its CDR3 DNA, 45 bases read in frame from base 1. V loses 7 bases of germline sequence and J loses 0 bases, and the interval between the two ends is 15 bases. Sequences KGHSH (CDR1) and LQKENI (CDR2) are obtained from the germline V gene. This clonotype was obtained from a man aged 25-40 years in good health. Some clones in this sample may be carry-over from other donors' samples. The rearranged chain carries TRBV18 and TRBJ1-1, with no confident D gene call. The sequenced sample consisted of peripheral blood mononuclear cells. The CDR3 corresponds to CASYAQPGMNTEAFF. The DNA is TGTGCCAGCTACGCACAGCCAGGAATGAACACTGAAGCTTTCTTT.